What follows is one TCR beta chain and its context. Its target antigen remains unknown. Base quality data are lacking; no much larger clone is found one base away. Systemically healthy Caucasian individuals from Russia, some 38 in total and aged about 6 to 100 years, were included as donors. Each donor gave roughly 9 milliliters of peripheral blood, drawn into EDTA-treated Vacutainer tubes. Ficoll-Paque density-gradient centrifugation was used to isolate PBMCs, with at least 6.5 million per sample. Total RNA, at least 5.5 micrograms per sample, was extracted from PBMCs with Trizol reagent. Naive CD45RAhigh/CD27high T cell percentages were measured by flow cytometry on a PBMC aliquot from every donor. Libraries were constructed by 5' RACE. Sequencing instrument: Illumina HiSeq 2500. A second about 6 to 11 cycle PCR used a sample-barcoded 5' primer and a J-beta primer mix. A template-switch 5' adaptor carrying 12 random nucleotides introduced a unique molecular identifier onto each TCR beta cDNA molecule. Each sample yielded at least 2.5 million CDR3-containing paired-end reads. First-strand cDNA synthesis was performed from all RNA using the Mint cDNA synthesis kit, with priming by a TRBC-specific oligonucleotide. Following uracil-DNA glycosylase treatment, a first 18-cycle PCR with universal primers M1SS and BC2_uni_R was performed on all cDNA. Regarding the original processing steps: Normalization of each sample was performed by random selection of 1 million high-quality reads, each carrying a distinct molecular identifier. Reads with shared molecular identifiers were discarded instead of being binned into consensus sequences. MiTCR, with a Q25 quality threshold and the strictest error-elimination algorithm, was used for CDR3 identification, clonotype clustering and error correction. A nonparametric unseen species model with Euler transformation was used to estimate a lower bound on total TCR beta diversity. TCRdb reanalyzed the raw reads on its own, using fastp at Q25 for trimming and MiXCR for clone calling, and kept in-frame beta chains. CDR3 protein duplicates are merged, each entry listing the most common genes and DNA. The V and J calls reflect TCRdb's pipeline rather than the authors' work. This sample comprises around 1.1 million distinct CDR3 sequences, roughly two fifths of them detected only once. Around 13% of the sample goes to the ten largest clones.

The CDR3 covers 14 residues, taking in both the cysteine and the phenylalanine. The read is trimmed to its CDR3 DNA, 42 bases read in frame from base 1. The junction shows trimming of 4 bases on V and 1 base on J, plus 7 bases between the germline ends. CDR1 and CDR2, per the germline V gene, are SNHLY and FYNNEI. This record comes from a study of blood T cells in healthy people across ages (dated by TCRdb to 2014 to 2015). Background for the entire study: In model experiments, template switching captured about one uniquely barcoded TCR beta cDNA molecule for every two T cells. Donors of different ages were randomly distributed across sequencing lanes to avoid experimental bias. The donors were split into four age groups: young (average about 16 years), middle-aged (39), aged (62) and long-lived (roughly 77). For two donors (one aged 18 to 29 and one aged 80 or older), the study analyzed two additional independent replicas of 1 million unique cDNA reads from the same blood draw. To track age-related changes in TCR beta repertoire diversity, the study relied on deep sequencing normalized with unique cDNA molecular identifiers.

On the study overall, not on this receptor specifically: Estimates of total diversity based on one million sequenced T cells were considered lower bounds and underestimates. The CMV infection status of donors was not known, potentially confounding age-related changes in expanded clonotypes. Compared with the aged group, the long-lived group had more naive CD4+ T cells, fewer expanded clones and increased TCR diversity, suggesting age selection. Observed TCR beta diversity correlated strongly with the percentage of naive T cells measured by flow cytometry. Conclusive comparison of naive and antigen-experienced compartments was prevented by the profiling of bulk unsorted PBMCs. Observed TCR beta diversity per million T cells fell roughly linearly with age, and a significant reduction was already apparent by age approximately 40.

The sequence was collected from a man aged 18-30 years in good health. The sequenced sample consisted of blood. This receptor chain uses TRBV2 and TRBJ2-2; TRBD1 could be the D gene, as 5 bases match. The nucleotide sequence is TGTGCCAGCAGTGGACAGCAGAACACCGGGGAGCTGTTTTTT. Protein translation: CASSGQQNTGELFF. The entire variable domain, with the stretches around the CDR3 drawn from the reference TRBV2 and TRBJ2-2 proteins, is EPEVTQTPSHQVTQMGQEVILRCVPISNHLYFYWYRQILGQKVEFLVSFYNNEISEKSEIFDDQFSVERPDGSNFTLKIRSTKLEDSAMYFCASSGQQNTGELFFGEGSRLTVL.